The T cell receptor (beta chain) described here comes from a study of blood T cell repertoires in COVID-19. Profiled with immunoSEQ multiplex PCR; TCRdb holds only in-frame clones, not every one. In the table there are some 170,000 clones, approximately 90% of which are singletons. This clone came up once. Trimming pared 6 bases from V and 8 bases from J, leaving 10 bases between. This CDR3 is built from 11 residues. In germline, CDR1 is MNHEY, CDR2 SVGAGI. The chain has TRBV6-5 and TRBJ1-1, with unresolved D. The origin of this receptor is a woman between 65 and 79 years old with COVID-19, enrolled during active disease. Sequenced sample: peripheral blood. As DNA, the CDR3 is TGTGCCAGCAGCACCCCACTGGAAGCTTTCTTT. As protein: CASSTPLEAFF.